This TCR beta chain was obtained from a study of cytotoxic CD8 clonotypes in ibrutinib-treated CLL. Study-wide results and limits: A difference in sampling times existed between sustained-remission and progressing patients. Researchers report that baseline clonality outpaced age-matched healthy donors and tracked circulating CD8+ T-cell counts.

The source of roughly 2 micrograms of genomic DNA for TCR beta libraries was cryopreserved PBMCs. The germline CDR1 and CDR2 sequences are SGHRS and YFSETQ. The CDR3 has 15 residues. V was pared by 4 bases and J by 5 bases, with 18 bases between. Sequencing used immunoSEQ multiplex PCR; TCRdb keeps in-frame clones, though not all of them. The sample holds fewer than 70,000 clones, approximately 71% seen once. Concerning this clone itself: The antigen remains undetermined.

This sequence joins TRBV5-1 and TRBJ1-1, with a tentative D call TRBD1 (6 bases). This receptor was taken from a human donor with chronic lymphocytic leukemia. Sample: PBMCs, taken after 12 months of ibrutinib treatment. CDR3 DNA: TGCGCCAGCAGCATGGACAGCCTGAAAGAGACTGAAGCTTTCTTT. Translating gives CASSMDSLKETEAFF.